The 13 T cell receptor beta chains reported below all come from one sample, sequenced in a study of cytomegalovirus exposure and HLA in healthy donors. Primers included in the PCR were 60 Vbeta and 13 Jbeta primers. Assay: immunoSEQ multiplex PCR; the TCRdb copy retains only in-frame clones and omits some. The table lists 85,000 to 100,000 clones, around 60% of them singletons, with roughly 2% in the top ten. Sequences were obtained from PBMCs. All receptors derive from a human donor in good health.

The V and J genes are TRBV29-1 and TRBJ2-1; 7 bases map to TRBD1. The germline V gene has CDR1 SQVTM and CDR2 ANQGSEA. This CDR3 contains 13 residues. The V and J ends lost 7 bases and 1 base, in that order; junction bases with no gene match: 4. The CDR3 DNA is TGCAGCGGAACAGGGGTGTCCTACAATGAGCAGTTCTTC. It is translated as CSGTGVSYNEQFF.

V usage is TRBV18 and J usage is TRBJ2-5, with 8 bases matching TRBD1. V lost 2 bases and J lost 5; bases outside the gene matches: 4. Germline loops: CDR1 KGHSH, CDR2 LQKENI. The length of the CDR3 is 14 residues. The chain's CDR3 is CASSPGTGGETQYF. The DNA of the CDR3 is TGTGCCAGCTCACCAGGGACAGGTGGCGAGACCCAGTACTTC.

The genes are TRBV4-3 and TRBJ2-1; a possible D gene is TRBD2 (5 bases). The CDR3 is 13 amino acids. The germline gives CDR1 LGHNA, CDR2 YSLEER. V shed 4 bases and J shed 7 bases, with 11 bases lying between them. Here the CDR3 DNA reads TGCGCCAGCAGCCGAGGACTTGTAAATGAGCAGTTCTTC. It specifies CASSRGLVNEQFF.

The chain couples TRBV5-1 to TRBJ1-6; D is possibly TRBD1 (5 bases). Germline V gene lookup returns CDR1 SGHRS and CDR2 YFSETQ. CDR3 length: 14 residues. The V gene lost 3 bases and the J gene lost 13 bases, with 17 bases spanning the gap. CDR3 DNA sequence: TGCGCCAGCAGCTCGACAGTCCTAGAGGCTCCCCTCCACTTT. Protein product: CASSSTVLEAPLHF.

This chain links TRBV2 with TRBJ2-4, with 7 bases identical to TRBD2. This CDR3 comprises 16 residues. V gave up 2 bases and J gave up 1 base; unmatched junction bases: 5. Germline CDR1 reads SNHLY; CDR2 reads FYNNEI. CDR3 sequence (DNA): TGTGCCAGCAGTGAAAGAGGGAGGGAGGCCAAAAACATTCAGTACTTC. Its translation is CASSERGREAKNIQYF.

This clone has more than one count but fewer than ten. The V call is TRBV6-1, the J call TRBJ1-6, with 11 bases identical to TRBD1. This CDR3 has 18 residues. Looked up from germline, CDR1 is MNHNS and CDR2 is SASEGT. V shed 1 base, J shed 7 bases, and the junction held 9 bases outside the gene matches. In nucleotides, the CDR3 is TGTGCCAGCAGTGAAGGGGGACAGGGGGTTCGAGACAATTCACCCCTCCACTTT. Protein sequence: CASSEGGQGVRDNSPLHF.

This chain uses TRBV5-6 with TRBJ1-2; D is possibly TRBD1 (6 bases). Germline V gene sequence: CDR1 SGHDT, CDR2 YYEEEE. The CDR3 is 15 amino acids. The V end lost 0 bases, the J end lost 0 bases, and 9 bases lay between the germline ends. CDR3 in amino acids: CASSLAGVTNYGYTF. CDR3 sequence (DNA): TGTGCCAGCAGCTTGGCAGGGGTGACTAACTATGGCTACACCTTC.

The chain uses TRBV6-5 and TRBJ2-7, with D perhaps matching TRBD1 (6 bases). Trimming stripped 4 bases from V and 2 bases from J, with 12 bases between. The CDR3 totals 14 residues. Germline assignment: CDR1 MNHEY and CDR2 SVGAGI. CDR3 in amino acids: CASSSPDSAYEQYF. The CDR3 DNA reads as TGTGCCAGCAGTTCCCCGGACAGTGCCTACGAGCAGTACTTC.

This clone has more than one count but fewer than ten. The J gene is TRBJ2-5, the V gene TRBV7-9; 9 bases map to TRBD1. V was clipped by 4 bases and J by 4 bases; unmatched bases: 13. Germline V gene sequence: CDR1 SEHNR, CDR2 FQNEAQ (reference sequence). The CDR3 totals 17 residues. CDR3 protein: CASSWGRQGVGGETQYF. Written as DNA, the CDR3 is TGTGCCAGCAGCTGGGGGAGACAGGGGGTAGGTGGAGAGACCCAGTACTTC. Supplemented by reference TRBV7-9 and TRBJ2-5, the full variable domain reads DTGVSQNPRHKITKRGQNVTFRCDPISEHNRLYWYRQTLGQGPEFLTYFQNEAQLEKSRLLSDRFSAERPKGSFSTLEIQRTEQGDSAMYLCASSWGRQGVGGETQYFGPGTRLLVL.

This clone has only a few counts. This chain connects TRBV7-2 to TRBJ2-7; D is possibly TRBD2 (6 bases). Germline V gene lookup returns CDR1 SGHTA and CDR2 FQGNSA. The V end was cut by 5 bases, the J end by 2 bases, with 13 bases between. The CDR3 contains 14 residues. The CDR3 DNA follows: TGTGCCAGCAGCCTCGTCGGGGGAGCCTACGAGCAGTACTTC. Its translation is CASSLVGGAYEQYF. Full variable domain (remainder filled in from reference TRBV7-2 and TRBJ2-7): GAGVSQSPSNKVTEKGKDVELRCDPISGHTALYWYRQSLGQGLEFLIYFQGNSAPDKSGLPSDRFSAERTGGSVSTLTIQRTQQEDSAVYLCASSLVGGAYEQYFGPGTRLTVT.

V and J are TRBV30 and TRBJ1-1; 8 positions agree with TRBD1. The CDR3 contains 14 residues. The germline V gene has CDR1 GTSNPN and CDR2 SVGIG (reference sequence). J lost 5 bases, V lost 6 bases, and 11 bases had no gene match. This chain's CDR3 is CACTSSRGQTEAFF. In DNA form, the CDR3 reads TGTGCCTGTACGTCCTCCAGGGGGCAAACTGAAGCTTTCTTT. The whole variable domain, filled in from reference TRBV30 and TRBJ1-1, reads SQTIHQWPATLVQPVGSPLSLECTVEGTSNPNLYWYRQAAGRGLQLLFYSVGIGQISSEVPQNLSASRPQDRQFILSSKKLLLSDSGFYLCACTSSRGQTEAFFGQGTRLTVV.

CDR3 amino acids: CASSVGITGELFF. The CDR3 DNA is TGTGCCAGCAGCGTCGGGATCACCGGGGAGCTGTTTTTT. This rearrangement joins TRBV9 to TRBJ2-2; D may be TRBD2 (5 bases). This CDR3 comprises 13 residues. Trimming took 2 bases from V and 4 from J, leaving 6 bases between them. Germline assignment: CDR1 SGDLS and CDR2 YYNGEE.

The chain recombines TRBV2 with TRBJ1-2; 9 nucleotides match TRBD1. Germline CDR1 and CDR2: SNHLY and FYNNEI. This CDR3 region has 13 residues. V lost 6 bases and J lost 6; bases outside the gene matches: 5. The CDR3 nucleotides are TGTGCCAGCAGGGAGACAGGGGGTAATGGCTACACCTTC. Its protein product is CASRETGGNGYTF.